These 22 T cell receptor beta chains came from one sample sequenced in a study of technical replicates of blood from several donors. TCRdb's copy holds only in-frame clones and misses some; the assay was immunoSEQ multiplex PCR. Among some 70,000 clones listed, 92% were seen once. The material sequenced was T cells isolated from PBMCs. All receptors derive from a human donor in good health.

The J gene is TRBJ2-7, the V gene TRBV6-6; 8 positions agree with TRBD2. The CDR3 is made up of 14 amino acids. The germline CDR1 and CDR2 sequences are MNHNY and SVGAGI (reference sequence). Trimming at V came to 2 bases and at J to 6 bases, leaving 6 bases not matched to a gene. The CDR3 bases are TGTGCCAGCAGTTACGGGCGGGAGGTCACCGAGCAGTACTTC. This gives the protein CASSYGREVTEQYF.

This clone has just one count. The chain couples TRBV27 to TRBJ2-7; TRBD1 is a possible D gene (5 bases). The CDR3 spans 17 residues. Germline assignment: CDR1 MNHEY and CDR2 SMNVEV (reference sequence). Deletions cut 1 base from V and 0 bases from J, with 16 bases between. The CDR3 spells CASSLLAGQLHSYEQYF. DNA for the CDR3: TGTGCCAGCAGTTTATTGGCCGGACAACTGCACTCCTACGAGCAGTACTTC.

The V and J genes are TRBV5-1 and TRBJ2-1, with TRBD2 identical over 12 bases. Unmatched junction bases numbered 10, after V lost 4 bases and J lost 5 bases. CDR3 size: 17 residues. The germline CDR1 and CDR2 sequences are SGHRS and YFSETQ. Here the CDR3 DNA reads TGCGCCAGCAGCCCGCTTACTAGCGGGAGGCAAGACAATGAGCAGTTCTTC. This codes for CASSPLTSGRQDNEQFF. The full variable domain, with the rest looked up from reference TRBV5-1 and TRBJ2-1, is KAGVTQTPRYLIKTRGQQVTLSCSPISGHRSVSWYQQTPGQGLQFLFEYFSETQRNKGNFPGRFSGRQFSNSRSEMNVSTLELGDSALYLCASSPLTSGRQDNEQFFGPGTRLTVL.

V and J are TRBV18 and TRBJ1-1; possibly TRBD1 for D (6 bases). Germline V gene lookup returns CDR1 KGHSH and CDR2 LQKENI. The CDR3 is 12 amino acids. V was cut by 6 bases and J by 10 bases, with 15 bases left in between. The CDR3 nucleotides read TGTGCCAGCTCTCCCAGGGGATCGTCAGCTTTCTTT. Translating it yields CASSPRGSSAFF.

The chain uses TRBV2 and TRBJ1-2; the D gene is possibly TRBD1 (5 bases). V lost 6 bases and J lost 2, with 10 bases in between. Per the germline V gene, CDR1 is SNHLY and CDR2 is FYNNEI. This CDR3 is 13 amino acids long. The CDR3 here is CASSEDTNYGYTF. The CDR3 DNA sequence: TGTGCCAGCAGCGAGGACACGAACTATGGCTACACCTTC.

The gene calls are TRBV2 and TRBJ1-1; D gene uncertain. Trimming removed 4 bases from V and 4 bases from J, with 19 bases in between. Germline assignment: CDR1 SNHLY and CDR2 FYNNEI. CDR3 size: 16 residues. The CDR3 sequence: CASSGVLRGLGTEAFF. In DNA form, the CDR3 reads TGTGCCAGCAGTGGAGTCTTACGGGGATTAGGCACTGAAGCTTTCTTT.

This chain uses TRBV5-1 with TRBJ1-4; D is uncertain. The germline gives CDR1 SGHRS, CDR2 YFSETQ. This CDR3 region has 14 residues. Between the trimmed V and J ends, which lost 2 bases and 8 bases, there was a span of 13 bases. CDR3 DNA: TGCGCCAGCAGCTTATACAGCGGAGGGGAAAAACTGTTTTTT. It translates to CASSLYSGGEKLFF.

This chain links TRBV27 with TRBJ2-7, with D unresolved. Trimming removed 3 bases from V and 3 bases from J, with 9 bases in between. The CDR3 has 13 residues. The germline V gene encodes CDR1 MNHEY and CDR2 SMNVEV (reference sequence). The CDR3: CASSFHSRYEQYF. Written as DNA, the CDR3 is TGTGCCAGCAGTTTTCACAGTCGCTACGAGCAGTACTTC.

The chain joins TRBV13 to TRBJ2-5, with D maybe TRBD2 (6 bases). V lost 2 bases and J lost 4, with 11 bases in between. Germline-derived CDR1 and CDR2 are PRHDT and FYEKMQ (reference sequence). The CDR3 has 14 amino acids. The CDR3 sequence is CASSLRRELETQYF. For the CDR3, the DNA is TGTGCCAGCAGCTTAAGACGGGAGCTAGAGACCCAGTACTTC.

This clone is a singleton in its sample. J is TRBJ2-2 and V is TRBV19, with D hard to call. Germline V gene data show CDR1 as LNHDA and CDR2 as SQIVND (reference sequence). This CDR3 comprises 15 residues. V was shortened by 3 bases and J by 3 bases, with 11 bases between the two germline ends. The CDR3 here is CASSMTGPYTGELFF. The CDR3 DNA is TGTGCCAGTAGTATGACGGGTCCGTACACCGGGGAGCTGTTTTTT.

The V and J genes are TRBV27 and TRBJ2-7; TRBD2 matches 12 bases. The CDR3 length is 16 residues. V was clipped by 5 bases and J by 3 bases; unmatched bases: 8. CDR1 and CDR2 (germline): MNHEY, SMNVEV (reference sequence). The DNA for the CDR3 is TGTGCCAGCAGTCAACTCCGACTAGCGGGAGACTACGAGCAGTACTTC. Protein sequence: CASSQLRLAGDYEQYF.

This chain uses TRBV10-1 with TRBJ2-2; D may be TRBD1 (5 bases). Germline V lookup: CDR1 WNHNN, CDR2 SYGVQD (reference sequence). This CDR3 has 13 amino acids. Trimming took 4 bases from V and 4 from J, leaving 7 bases between them. In nucleotides, the CDR3 is TGCGCCAGCAGTGCCCAGGGCACCGGGGAGCTGTTTTTT. Its translation: CASSAQGTGELFF.

The chain couples TRBV9 to TRBJ2-7, with 8 bases matching TRBD1. Per the germline V gene, CDR1 is SGDLS and CDR2 is YYNGEE. The V segment lost 4 bases and the J segment 2 bases; nucleotides outside the gene matches: 11. CDR3 length: 16 amino acids. CDR3 sequence reads: CASSPTTGTGPYEQYF. The CDR3 region has the DNA TGTGCCAGCAGCCCGACAACCGGGACAGGTCCCTACGAGCAGTACTTC. The variable domain in full, with the rest retrieved from reference TRBV9 and TRBJ2-7, is DSGVTQTPKHLITATGQRVTLRCSPRSGDLSVYWYQQSLDQGLQFLIQYYNGEERAKGNILERFSAQQFPDLHSELNLSSLELGDSALYFCASSPTTGTGPYEQYFGPGTRLTVT.

The V gene is TRBV19, the J gene TRBJ1-5; 8 bases map to TRBD1. V shed 3 bases, J shed 5 bases, and the junction held 3 bases outside the gene matches. Germline V gene data show CDR1 as LNHDA and CDR2 as SQIVND (reference sequence). The CDR3 is 14 amino acids. The CDR3 region is CASSIQGAHQPQHF. CDR3 nucleotide sequence: TGTGCCAGTAGTATCCAGGGGGCGCATCAGCCCCAGCATTTT.

The chain has TRBV5-1 and TRBJ1-1, with TRBD1 matching 7 bases. The germline gives CDR1 SGHRS, CDR2 YFSETQ. The V and J ends lost 1 base and 0 bases, in that order; junction bases with no gene match: 12. The length of the CDR3 is 18 residues. This CDR3 is CASSLSPGNRGMNTEAFF. The CDR3 coding sequence is TGCGCCAGCAGCTTGAGCCCCGGGAACAGGGGAATGAACACTGAAGCTTTCTTT.

The V call is TRBV11-3, the J call TRBJ1-5; no clear D gene. This CDR3 spans 12 amino acids. CDR1 and CDR2 (germline): SGHNT, YENEEA. V lost 3 bases to trimming and J lost 4 bases, with 4 bases between them. The DNA of the CDR3 is TGTGCCAGCAGCTTTCGGAATCAGCCCCAGCATTTT. This gives the protein CASSFRNQPQHF. Together with reference TRBV11-3 and TRBJ1-5, the CDR3 gives the full variable domain: EAGVVQSPRYKIIEKKQPVAFWCNPISGHNTLYWYLQNLGQGPELLIRYENEEAVDDSQLPKDRFSAERLKGVDSTLKIQPAELGDSAVYLCASSFRNQPQHFGDGTRLSIL.

This clone was detected once. This chain links TRBV30 with TRBJ1-2, with 7 bases that match TRBD1. The CDR3 is 13 amino acids. In germline, CDR1 is GTSNPN, CDR2 SVGIG (reference sequence). Trimming removed 1 base from V and 8 bases from J; junction bases left unmatched: 7. CDR3 in DNA: TGTGCCTGGAGTGGAGGACAGGCGAGGGGCTACACCTTC. Residues: CAWSGGQARGYTF. Full variable domain (rest looked up from reference TRBV30 and TRBJ1-2): SQTIHQWPATLVQPVGSPLSLECTVEGTSNPNLYWYRQAAGRGLQLLFYSVGIGQISSEVPQNLSASRPQDRQFILSSKKLLLSDSGFYLCAWSGGQARGYTFGSGTRLTVV.

The chain employs TRBV6-5 and TRBJ2-5, with D unresolved. From germline, CDR1 is MNHEY and CDR2 SVGAGI. This CDR3 has 14 residues. V was trimmed by 0 bases and J by 1 base, leaving 6 bases between them. The CDR3 reads CASSYSRGQETQYF. CDR3 nucleotide sequence: TGTGCCAGCAGTTACTCCCGCGGCCAAGAGACCCAGTACTTC.

The chain carries TRBV28 and TRBJ2-2; TRBD1 matches 7 bases. The CDR3 has 16 residues. Trimming at V came to 6 bases and at J to 8 bases, leaving 15 bases not matched to a gene. Germline assignment: CDR1 MDHEN and CDR2 SYDVKM. The CDR3 DNA is TGTGCCAGCAGCCCTATCCACAGGGGTCCATCGGGGGAGCTGTTTTTT. Protein product: CASSPIHRGPSGELFF. Filled out from reference TRBV28 and TRBJ2-2, the complete variable domain reads DVKVTQSSRYLVKRTGEKVFLECVQDMDHENMFWYRQDPGLGLRLIYFSYDVKMKEKGDIPEGYSVSREKKERFSLILESASTNQTSMYLCASSPIHRGPSGELFFGEGSRLTVL.

This chain joins TRBV30 and TRBJ1-2; D is ambiguous. This CDR3 contains 12 residues. Trimming stripped 3 bases from V and 7 bases from J, with 12 bases between. Germline-derived CDR1 and CDR2 are GTSNPN and SVGIG (reference sequence). The CDR3 DNA sequence: TGTGCCTGGAGCTCGGGGATAGCTGGCTACACCTTC. Protein: CAWSSGIAGYTF.

This chain uses TRBV2 with TRBJ2-7, with 10 bases that match TRBD1. Per the germline V gene, CDR1 is SNHLY and CDR2 is FYNNEI. The V and J ends lost 7 bases and 13 bases, in that order; junction bases with no gene match: 7. The CDR3 runs 11 residues. The CDR3, as DNA: TGTGCCAGCAAATCCGGGACAGGGGAATACTTC. Translating it yields CASKSGTGEYF.

The gene calls are TRBV9 and TRBJ1-2, with a tentative D call TRBD1 (5 bases). Germline CDR1 and CDR2: SGDLS and YYNGEE. The CDR3 runs 15 residues. Trimming took 0 bases from V and 2 from J, leaving 11 bases between them. CDR3 region: CASSVAAGINYGYTF. CDR3 DNA: TGTGCCAGCAGCGTAGCGGCAGGGATAAACTATGGCTACACCTTC.